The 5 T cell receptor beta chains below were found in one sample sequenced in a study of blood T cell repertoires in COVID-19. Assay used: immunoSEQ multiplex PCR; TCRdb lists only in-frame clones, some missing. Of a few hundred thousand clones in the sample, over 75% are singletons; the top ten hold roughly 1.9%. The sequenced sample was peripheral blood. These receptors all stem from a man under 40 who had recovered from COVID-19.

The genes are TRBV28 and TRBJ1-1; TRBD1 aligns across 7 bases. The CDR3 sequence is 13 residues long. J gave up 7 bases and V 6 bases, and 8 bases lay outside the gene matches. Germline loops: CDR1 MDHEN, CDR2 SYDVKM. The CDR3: CASSSTGTFEAFF. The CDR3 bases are TGTGCCAGCAGCTCGACAGGGACCTTTGAAGCTTTCTTT. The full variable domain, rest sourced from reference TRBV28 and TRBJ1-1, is DVKVTQSSRYLVKRTGEKVFLECVQDMDHENMFWYRQDPGLGLRLIYFSYDVKMKEKGDIPEGYSVSREKKERFSLILESASTNQTSMYLCASSSTGTFEAFFGQGTRLTVV.

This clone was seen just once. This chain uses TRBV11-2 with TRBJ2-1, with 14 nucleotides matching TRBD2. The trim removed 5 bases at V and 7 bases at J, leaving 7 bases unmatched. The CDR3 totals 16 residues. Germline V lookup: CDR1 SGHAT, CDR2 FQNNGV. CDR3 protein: CASSPAGLAGVNEQFF. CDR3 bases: TGTGCCAGCAGCCCGGCGGGACTAGCGGGGGTAAATGAGCAGTTCTTC.

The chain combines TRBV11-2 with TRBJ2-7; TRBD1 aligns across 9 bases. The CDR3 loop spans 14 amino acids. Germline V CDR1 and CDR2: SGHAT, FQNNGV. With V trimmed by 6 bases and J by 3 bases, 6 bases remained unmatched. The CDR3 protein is CASSPPGQGYEQYF. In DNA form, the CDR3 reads TGTGCCAGCAGTCCACCGGGACAGGGCTACGAGCAGTACTTC.

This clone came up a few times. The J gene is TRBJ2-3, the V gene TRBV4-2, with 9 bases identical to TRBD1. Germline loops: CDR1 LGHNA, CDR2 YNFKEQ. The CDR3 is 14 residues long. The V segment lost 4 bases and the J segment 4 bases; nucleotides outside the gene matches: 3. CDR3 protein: CASSPRQGADTQYF. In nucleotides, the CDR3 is TGTGCCAGCAGCCCTCGACAGGGGGCAGATACGCAGTATTTT.

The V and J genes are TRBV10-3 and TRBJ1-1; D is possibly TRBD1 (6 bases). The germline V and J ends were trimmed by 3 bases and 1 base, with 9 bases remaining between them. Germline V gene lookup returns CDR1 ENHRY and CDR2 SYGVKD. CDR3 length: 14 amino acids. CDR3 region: CAISDSRGNTEAFF. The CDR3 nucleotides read TGTGCCATCAGTGATTCCAGGGGGAACACTGAAGCTTTCTTT.